This T cell receptor (beta chain) came from a study of identical twins. Points from the study as a whole: Abundant beta clonotypes from cord blood bore fewer insertions; memory repertoires lacked this pattern. It was out-of-frame TCR alpha sharing in monozygotic twins that models underestimated.

Template switching supplied a universal primer site; unique molecular identifiers were carried on the cDNA. TCRdb fed the 5' RACE reads into MiXCR, producing one record per CDR3 protein. The table includes 200,000 or so distinct CDR3 sequences, around 6.9% detected once. Comments on this clonotype: The antigen is unknown.

These data were also reused for a study on yellow fever vaccine responses in identical twins.

The receptor was derived from a woman aged 18-30 years in good health. The sequencing input was memory (CD45RO+) T cells sorted from blood.

The CDR3 sequence is CASSLATGERGAQLYF. The CDR3 DNA reads TGTGCCAGCAGTTTAGCAACGGGCGAGAGAGGGGCCCAGCTGTACTTC. The V call is TRBV12-3 or TRBV12-4, the J call TRBJ2-7; either TRBD1 or TRBD2 may fit D (5 bases each). The CDR3 consists of 16 residues. V lost 0 bases to trimming and J lost 12 bases, with 24 bases between them.